This TCR beta chain was sequenced for a study of T-cell reconstitution after alpha-beta-depleted transplantation in children. Trimming cost V 5 bases and J 5 bases, with 19 bases left between them. The CDR3 loop spans 16 amino acids. Molecular barcoding with unique molecular identifiers was used for the TCRbeta library. TCRdb re-analysed the PCR reads in MiXCR, keeping a single row per CDR3 protein. The table has a few hundred thousand distinct CDR3 sequences, approximately 10% seen once. This clonotype was detected many times. Its antigen is unidentified. Study-wide results and caveats: Among T cells one year after transplant, newly produced cells accounted for most counts and diversity.

The receptor's source is a male patient aged 2 to 9 who had a stem cell transplant for chronic granulomatous disease, so the T cells may come from the graft donor. The sample in question was peripheral blood, obtained 180 days after TCRalphabeta/CD19-depleted stem cell transplant. The chain joins TRBV12-3 or TRBV12-4 to TRBJ2-4, with D possibly being TRBD1 (6 bases). The CDR3 region has the DNA TGTGCCAGCAGTCTACCGGACAGCTTAAATCAAAACATTCAGTACTTC. Encoded protein: CASSLPDSLNQNIQYF.